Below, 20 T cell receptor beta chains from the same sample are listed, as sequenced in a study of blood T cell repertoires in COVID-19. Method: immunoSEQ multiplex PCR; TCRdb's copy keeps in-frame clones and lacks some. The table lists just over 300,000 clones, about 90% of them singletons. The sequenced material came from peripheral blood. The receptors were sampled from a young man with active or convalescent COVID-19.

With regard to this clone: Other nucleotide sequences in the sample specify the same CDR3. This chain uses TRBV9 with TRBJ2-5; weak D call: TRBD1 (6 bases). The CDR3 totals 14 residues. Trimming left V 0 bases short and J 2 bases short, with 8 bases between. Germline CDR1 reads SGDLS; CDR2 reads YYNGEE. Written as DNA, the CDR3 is TGTGCCAGCAGCGTAGGGGGGCCTCAAGAGACCCAGTACTTC. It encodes CASSVGGPQETQYF.

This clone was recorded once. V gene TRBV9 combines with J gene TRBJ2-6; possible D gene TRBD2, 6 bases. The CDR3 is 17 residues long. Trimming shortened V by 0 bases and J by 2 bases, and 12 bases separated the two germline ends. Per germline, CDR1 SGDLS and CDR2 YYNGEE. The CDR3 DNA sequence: TGTGCCAGCAGCGTAGCTTTAGGGACTGCTGGGGCCAACGTCCTGACTTTC. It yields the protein CASSVALGTAGANVLTF. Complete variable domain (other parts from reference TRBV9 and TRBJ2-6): DSGVTQTPKHLITATGQRVTLRCSPRSGDLSVYWYQQSLDQGLQFLIQYYNGEERAKGNILERFSAQQFPDLHSELNLSSLELGDSALYFCASSVALGTAGANVLTFGAGSRLTVL.

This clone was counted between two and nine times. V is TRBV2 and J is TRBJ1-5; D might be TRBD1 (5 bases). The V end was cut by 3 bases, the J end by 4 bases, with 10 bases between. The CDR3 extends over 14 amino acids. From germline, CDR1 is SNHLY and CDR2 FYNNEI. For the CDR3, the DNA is TGTGCCAGCAGTGATGCAGGGTTAAATCAGCCCCAGCATTTT. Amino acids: CASSDAGLNQPQHF.

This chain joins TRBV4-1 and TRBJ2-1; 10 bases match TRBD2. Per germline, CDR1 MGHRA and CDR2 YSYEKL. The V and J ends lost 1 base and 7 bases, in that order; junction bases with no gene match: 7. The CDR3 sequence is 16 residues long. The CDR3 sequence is CASSQVRAGGRNEQFF. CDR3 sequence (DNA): TGCGCCAGCAGCCAAGTCCGAGCGGGAGGGCGTAATGAGCAGTTCTTC.

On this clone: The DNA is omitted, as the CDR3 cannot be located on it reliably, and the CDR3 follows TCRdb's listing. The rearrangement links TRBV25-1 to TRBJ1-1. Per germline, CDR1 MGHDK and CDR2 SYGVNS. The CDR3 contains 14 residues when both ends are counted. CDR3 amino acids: CASSTSGENTEAFF.

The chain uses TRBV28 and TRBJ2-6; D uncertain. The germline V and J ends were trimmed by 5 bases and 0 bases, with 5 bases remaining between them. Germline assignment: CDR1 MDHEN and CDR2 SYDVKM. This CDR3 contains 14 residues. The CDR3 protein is CASSPGSGANVLTF. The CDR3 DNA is TGTGCCAGCAGTCCCGGCTCTGGGGCCAACGTCCTGACTTTC.

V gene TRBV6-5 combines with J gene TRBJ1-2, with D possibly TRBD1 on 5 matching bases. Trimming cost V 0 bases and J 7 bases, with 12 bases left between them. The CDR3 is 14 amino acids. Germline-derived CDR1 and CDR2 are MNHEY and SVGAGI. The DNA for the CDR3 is TGTGCCAGCAGTTACTCGGACACCAGAGCTGGCTACACCTTC. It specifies CASSYSDTRAGYTF.

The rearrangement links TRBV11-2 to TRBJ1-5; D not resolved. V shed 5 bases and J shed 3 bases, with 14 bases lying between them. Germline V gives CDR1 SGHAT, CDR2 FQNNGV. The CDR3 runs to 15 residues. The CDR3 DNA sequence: TGTGCCAGCAGCATAGGCGGGTGGACCAATCAGCCCCAGCATTTT. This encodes CASSIGGWTNQPQHF.

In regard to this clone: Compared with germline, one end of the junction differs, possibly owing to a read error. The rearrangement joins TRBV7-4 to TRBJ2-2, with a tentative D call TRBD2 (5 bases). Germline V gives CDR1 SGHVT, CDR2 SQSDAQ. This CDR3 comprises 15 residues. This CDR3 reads CASSPHGGEHRGAVF. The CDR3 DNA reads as TGTGCCAGCAGCCCCCACGGCGGAGAACACCGGGGAGCTGTTTTT.

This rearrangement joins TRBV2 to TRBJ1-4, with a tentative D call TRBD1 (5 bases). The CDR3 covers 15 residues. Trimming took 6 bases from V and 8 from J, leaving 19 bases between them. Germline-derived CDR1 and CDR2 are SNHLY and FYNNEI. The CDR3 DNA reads TGTGCCAGCAGCGCCTTTGGGACTGTTGAAGAAAAACTGTTTTTT. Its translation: CASSAFGTVEEKLFF.

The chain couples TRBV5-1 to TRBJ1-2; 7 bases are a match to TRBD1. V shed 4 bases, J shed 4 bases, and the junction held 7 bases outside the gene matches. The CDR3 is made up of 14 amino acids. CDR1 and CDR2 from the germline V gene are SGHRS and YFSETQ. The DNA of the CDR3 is TGCGCCAGCAGCAGAGACCGGGACAGCTATGGCTACACCTTC. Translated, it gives CASSRDRDSYGYTF.

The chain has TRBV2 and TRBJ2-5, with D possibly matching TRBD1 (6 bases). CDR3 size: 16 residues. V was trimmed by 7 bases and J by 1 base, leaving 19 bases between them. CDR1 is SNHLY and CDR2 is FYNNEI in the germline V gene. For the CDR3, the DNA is TGTGCCAGCAATATTCGGAACCCAGGGGCCCAAGAGACCCAGTACTTC. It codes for CASNIRNPGAQETQYF.

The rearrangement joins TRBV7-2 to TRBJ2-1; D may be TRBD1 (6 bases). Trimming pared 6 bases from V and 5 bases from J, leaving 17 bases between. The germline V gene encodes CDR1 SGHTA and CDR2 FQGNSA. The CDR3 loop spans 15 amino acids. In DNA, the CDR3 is TGTGCCAGCAGGCCGCAATTGACAGGAGACAATGAGCAGTTCTTC. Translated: CASRPQLTGDNEQFF.

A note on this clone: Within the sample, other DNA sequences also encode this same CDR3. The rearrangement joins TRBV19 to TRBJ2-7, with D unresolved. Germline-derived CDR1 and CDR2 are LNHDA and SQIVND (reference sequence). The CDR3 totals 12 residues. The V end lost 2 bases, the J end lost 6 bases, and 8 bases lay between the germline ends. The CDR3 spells CASSIIPSEQYF. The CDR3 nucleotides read TGTGCCAGTAGTATAATCCCCTCCGAGCAGTACTTC.

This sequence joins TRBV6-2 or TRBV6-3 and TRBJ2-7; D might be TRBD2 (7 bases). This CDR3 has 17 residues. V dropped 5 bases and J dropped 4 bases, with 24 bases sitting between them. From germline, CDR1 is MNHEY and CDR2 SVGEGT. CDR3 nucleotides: TGTGCCAGCAGTCCGTCAAGGTTCGGGGGGCCCCCATACGAGCAGTACTTC. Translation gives CASSPSRFGGPPYEQYF.

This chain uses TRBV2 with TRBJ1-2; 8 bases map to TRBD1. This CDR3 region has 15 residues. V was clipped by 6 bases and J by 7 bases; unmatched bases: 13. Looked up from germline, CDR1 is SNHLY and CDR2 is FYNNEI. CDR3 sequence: CASSAGQVILRGYTF. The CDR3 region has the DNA TGTGCCAGCAGCGCGGGACAGGTAATTTTACGTGGCTACACCTTC.

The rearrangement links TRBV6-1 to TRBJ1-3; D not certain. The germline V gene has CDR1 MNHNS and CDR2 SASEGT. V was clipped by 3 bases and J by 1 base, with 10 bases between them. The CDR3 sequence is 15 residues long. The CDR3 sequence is CASSDRGGSGNTIYF. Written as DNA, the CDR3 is TGTGCCAGCAGTGATAGAGGAGGGTCTGGAAACACCATATATTTT.

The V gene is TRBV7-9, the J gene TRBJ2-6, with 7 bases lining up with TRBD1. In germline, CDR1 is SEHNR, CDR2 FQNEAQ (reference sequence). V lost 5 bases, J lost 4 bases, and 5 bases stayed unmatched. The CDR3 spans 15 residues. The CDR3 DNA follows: TGTGCCAGCAGCAAACAGGGGCCGGGGGCCAACGTCCTGACTTTC. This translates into CASSKQGPGANVLTF.

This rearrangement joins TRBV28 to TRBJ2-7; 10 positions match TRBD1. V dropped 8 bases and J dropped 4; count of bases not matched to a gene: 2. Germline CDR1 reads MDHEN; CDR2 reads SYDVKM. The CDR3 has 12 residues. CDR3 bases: TGTGCCAGCGGGACAGGGGTATACGAGCAGTACTTC. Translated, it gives CASGTGVYEQYF.

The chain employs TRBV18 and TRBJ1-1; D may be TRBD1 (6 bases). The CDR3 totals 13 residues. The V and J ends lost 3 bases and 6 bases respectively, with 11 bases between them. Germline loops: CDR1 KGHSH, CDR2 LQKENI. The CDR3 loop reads CASSPRGRAEAFF. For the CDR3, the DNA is TGTGCCAGCTCACCGAGGGGGAGGGCTGAAGCTTTCTTT.